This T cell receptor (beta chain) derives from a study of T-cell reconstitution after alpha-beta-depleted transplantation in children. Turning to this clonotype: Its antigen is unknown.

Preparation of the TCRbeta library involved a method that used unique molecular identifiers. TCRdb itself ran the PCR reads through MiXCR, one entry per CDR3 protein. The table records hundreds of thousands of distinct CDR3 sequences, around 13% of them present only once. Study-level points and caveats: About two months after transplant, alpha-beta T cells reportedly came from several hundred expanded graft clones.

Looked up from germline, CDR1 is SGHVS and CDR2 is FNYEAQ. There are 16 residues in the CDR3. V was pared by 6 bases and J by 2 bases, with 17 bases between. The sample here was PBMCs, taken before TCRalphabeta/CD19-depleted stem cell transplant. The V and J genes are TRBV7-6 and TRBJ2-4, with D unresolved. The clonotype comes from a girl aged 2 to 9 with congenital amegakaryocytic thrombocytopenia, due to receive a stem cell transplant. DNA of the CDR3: TGTGCCAGCAGTCTTCTGGACCCCCCGTCCAAAAACATTCAGTACTTC. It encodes CASSLLDPPSKNIQYF.